These 10 T cell receptor beta chains came from one sample sequenced in a study of blood T cells in healthy people across ages. A sample-barcoded 5' primer and a J-beta primer mix were used in a second PCR of roughly 6 to 11 cycles. TCRdb used MiXCR to reprocess the 5' RACE reads, holding one entry per CDR3 protein. The sample carries roughly 720,000 distinct CDR3 sequences, roughly 50% recorded once. The sequenced sample was blood. Source of these receptors: a man at least 80 years old in good health.

The CDR3 coding sequence is TGTGCCAGCAGCCAAGGTACCGGCGGCTACACCTTC. Its translation: CASSQGTGGYTF. The chain has TRBV3-1 and TRBJ1-2; no clear D. The CDR3 contains 12 residues. V lost 1 base and J 8 bases, leaving 8 bases between the germline ends. Germline V gene data show CDR1 as LGHDT and CDR2 as YNNKEL (reference sequence).

J is TRBJ2-1 and V is TRBV7-3, with unresolved D. This CDR3 has 13 amino acids. CDR1 is SGHTA, CDR2 FQGTGA, per germline. Trimming left V 4 bases short and J 9 bases short, with 13 bases between. The CDR3 nucleotides read TGTGCCAGCAGCTCCAGACAATCCGCTGAGCAGTTCTTC. Its translation: CASSSRQSAEQFF.

The CDR3 reads CSARVQGSEGGYTF. CDR3 coding DNA: TGCAGTGCTAGAGTCCAGGGATCAGAAGGTGGCTACACCTTC. This rearrangement joins TRBV20-1 to TRBJ1-2; D is possibly TRBD1 (5 bases). Trimming pared 1 base from V and 7 bases from J, leaving 16 bases between. The CDR3 length is 14 residues. CDR1 DFQATT and CDR2 SNEGSKA come from the germline V gene (reference sequence).

This clonotype was found once. The CDR3 is CASSLWLGYNEQFF. The CDR3, as DNA: TGTGCCAGCAGCTTATGGTTGGGCTACAATGAGCAGTTCTTC. The chain uses TRBV11-1 and TRBJ2-1; the D is unclear. The CDR3 spans 14 residues. Germline V lookup: CDR1 SGHAT, CDR2 FQDESV (reference sequence). V was pared by 2 bases and J by 3 bases, with 8 bases between.

The chain is built from TRBV11-1 and TRBJ2-7; TRBD1 matches at 7 bases. V trimming: 1 base; J trimming: 7 bases; junction bases outside the gene matches: 10. The CDR3 length is 15 residues. Germline CDR1 and CDR2: SGHAT and FQDESV (reference sequence). CDR3 bases: TGTGCCAGCAGCTTAGAGGCAGGGGGTCTGAGGGAGCAGTACTTC. Its protein is CASSLEAGGLREQYF. Filled out from reference TRBV11-1 and TRBJ2-7, the complete variable domain reads EAEVAQSPRYKITEKSQAVAFWCDPISGHATLYWYRQILGQGPELLVQFQDESVVDDSQLPKDRFSAERLKGVDSTLKIQPAELGDSAMYLCASSLEAGGLREQYFGPGTRLTVT.

This clonotype was seen just once. The genes are TRBV6-2 or TRBV6-3 and TRBJ2-7; 7 bases match TRBD1. V was pared by 2 bases and J by 6 bases, with 7 bases of the junction left unmatched. CDR1 and CDR2 (germline): MNHEY, SVGEGT. The CDR3 has 14 residues. The CDR3 protein is CASSYGTANLEQYF. The CDR3 DNA sequence: TGTGCCAGCAGTTACGGGACAGCTAATCTCGAGCAGTACTTC.

The V call is TRBV20-1, the J call TRBJ2-5; D not resolved. CDR1 and CDR2 (germline): DFQATT, SNEGSKA (reference sequence). Trimming left V 3 bases short and J 5 bases short, with 10 bases between. The CDR3 runs 12 residues. The CDR3 DNA is TGCAGTGCTAGGCGCCTACCCGAGACCCAGTACTTC. Translation: CSARRLPETQYF.

On this clonotype: Without the conserved terminal phenylalanine or tryptophan, this CDR3 likely stems from a read error. This chain uses TRBV2 with TRBJ2-5, with 8 bases that match TRBD1. The CDR3 covers 13 residues. CDR1 and CDR2 (germline): SNHLY, FYNNEI. The junction had 9 bases not matched to a gene; V was cut back by 8 bases and J by 7 bases. CDR3: CASRPGGLGTQYV. The CDR3 region has the DNA TGTGCCAGCCGACCAGGGGGCCTGGGGACCCAGTACGTC.

This chain links TRBV18 with TRBJ2-1, with D tentatively TRBD1 (5 bases). Trimming took off 0 bases at V and 2 bases at J, with 11 bases between the two ends. Germline CDR1 is KGHSH and CDR2 is LQKENI. This CDR3 is built from 16 residues. The DNA of the CDR3 is TGTGCCAGCTCACCACCGGCAGGGAACACCTACAATGAGCAGTTCTTC. Translation: CASSPPAGNTYNEQFF.

In its sample, this clonotype was seen a few times. This chain joins TRBV25-1 and TRBJ2-5; D is possibly TRBD2 (6 bases). This CDR3 contains 14 residues. V dropped 3 bases and J dropped 6 bases, with 14 bases sitting between them. The germline V gene has CDR1 MGHDK and CDR2 SYGVNS. As DNA, the CDR3 is TGTGCCAGCAGTGAGGGTATGGGCGGGAAGACCCAGTACTTC. Translating it yields CASSEGMGGKTQYF. The full variable domain, completed using reference TRBV25-1 and TRBJ2-5, is EADIYQTPRYLVIGTGKKITLECSQTMGHDKMYWYQQDPGMELHLIHYSYGVNSTEKGDLSSESTVSRIRTEHFPLTLESARPSHTSQYLCASSEGMGGKTQYFGPGTRLLVL.